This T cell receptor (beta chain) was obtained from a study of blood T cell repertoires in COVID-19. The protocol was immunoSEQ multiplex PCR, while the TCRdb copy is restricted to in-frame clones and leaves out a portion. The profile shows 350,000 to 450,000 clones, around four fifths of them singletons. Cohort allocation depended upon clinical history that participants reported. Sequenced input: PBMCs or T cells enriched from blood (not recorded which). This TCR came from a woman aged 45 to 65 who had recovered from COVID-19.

In DNA, the CDR3 is TGTGCCAGCAGCTTGGCGGGAGGCTCAGAGACCCAGTACTTC. It is translated as CASSLAGGSETQYF. V is TRBV5-4 and J is TRBJ2-5, with TRBD2 matching 7 bases. The J segment lost 4 bases and the V segment lost 0 bases, leaving 3 bases of the junction unmatched. Germline lookup yields CDR1 SGHNT and CDR2 YYREEE (reference sequence). This CDR3 region has 14 residues.